What follows are 21 T cell receptor beta chains derived from one specimen sequenced in a study of blood T cell repertoires in COVID-19. The data were produced by immunoSEQ multiplex PCR, yet TCRdb's version contains in-frame clones alone and is incomplete. The sample has about 440,000 clones, 70% to 90% seen once. Sequenced material: PBMCs or T cells enriched from blood (not recorded which). The receptor source for this set is a young woman with acute COVID-19.

In its sample, this clone was seen a few times. This rearrangement joins TRBV5-1 to TRBJ1-1; D is undetermined. V lost 4 bases and J lost 4, with 14 bases in between. Germline V gene lookup returns CDR1 SGHRS and CDR2 YFSETQ. The CDR3 extends over 14 amino acids. CDR3 residues: CASSPRETSTEAFF. In DNA form, the CDR3 reads TGCGCCAGCAGCCCCCGGGAAACGTCCACTGAAGCTTTCTTT.

The chain recombines TRBV9 with TRBJ1-5; D remains unclear. The V and J ends lost 0 bases and 4 bases respectively, with 11 bases between them. The CDR3 extends over 15 amino acids. Germline V CDR1 and CDR2: SGDLS, YYNGEE. For the CDR3, the DNA is TGTGCCAGCAGCGTAGGAGGAGGAATTAATCAGCCCCAGCATTTT. It codes for CASSVGGGINQPQHF.

J is TRBJ1-5 and V is TRBV18; D gene unclear. V lost 3 bases and J lost 7, with 10 bases in between. The CDR3 is 13 amino acids. The germline CDR1 and CDR2 sequences are KGHSH and LQKENI. The CDR3, as DNA: TGTGCCAGCTCACCTGCGGGTGGCCAGCCCCAGCATTTT. Encoded protein: CASSPAGGQPQHF.

The chain recombines TRBV30 with TRBJ1-1; D is possibly TRBD1 (5 bases). V lost 2 bases and J 2 bases, leaving 9 bases between the germline ends. Per the germline V gene, CDR1 is GTSNPN and CDR2 is SVGIG (reference sequence). The CDR3 spans 13 residues. The CDR3 loop is CAWSSQVNTEAFF. CDR3 nucleotides: TGTGCCTGGAGTTCACAGGTTAACACTGAAGCTTTCTTT. Variable domain in full (rest from reference TRBV30 and TRBJ1-1): SQTIHQWPATLVQPVGSPLSLECTVEGTSNPNLYWYRQAAGRGLQLLFYSVGIGQISSEVPQNLSASRPQDRQFILSSKKLLLSDSGFYLCAWSSQVNTEAFFGQGTRLTVV.

The rearrangement links TRBV28 to TRBJ2-7; 9 nucleotides match TRBD1. The CDR3 has 13 residues. The germline V gene encodes CDR1 MDHEN and CDR2 SYDVKM. Unmatched junction bases numbered 4, after V lost 5 bases and J lost 5 bases. The CDR3 loop reads CASSGDRDHEQYF. CDR3 sequence (DNA): TGTGCCAGCAGTGGGGACAGGGACCACGAGCAGTACTTC.

The rearrangement links TRBV28 to TRBJ2-3, with 7 positions matching TRBD2. The germline CDR1 and CDR2 sequences are MDHEN and SYDVKM. CDR3 length: 16 amino acids. V dropped 5 bases and J dropped 3; count of bases not matched to a gene: 11. Written as DNA, the CDR3 is TGTGCCAGCAGTCCCCCCTCAGCGGGAATAACAGATACGCAGTATTTT. Residues: CASSPPSAGITDTQYF. The full variable domain, in which reference TRBV28 and TRBJ2-3 provide the parts outside the CDR3, is DVKVTQSSRYLVKRTGEKVFLECVQDMDHENMFWYRQDPGLGLRLIYFSYDVKMKEKGDIPEGYSVSREKKERFSLILESASTNQTSMYLCASSPPSAGITDTQYFGPGTRLTVL.

This chain uses TRBV25-1 with TRBJ2-3; D might be TRBD1 (6 bases). CDR1 and CDR2 (germline): MGHDK, SYGVNS. The CDR3 runs to 15 residues. Trimming stripped 1 base from V and 5 bases from J, with 13 bases between. The CDR3 sequence: CASSESGAWGDTQYF. The CDR3 DNA reads as TGTGCCAGCAGTGAATCAGGGGCGTGGGGAGATACGCAGTATTTT. Using reference TRBV25-1 and TRBJ2-3 for the parts outside the CDR3, the full variable domain is EADIYQTPRYLVIGTGKKITLECSQTMGHDKMYWYQQDPGMELHLIHYSYGVNSTEKGDLSSESTVSRIRTEHFPLTLESARPSHTSQYLCASSESGAWGDTQYFGPGTRLTVL.

The chain is built from TRBV27 and TRBJ2-3, with TRBD2 matching over 12 bases. V lost 1 base and J lost 7; bases outside the gene matches: 12. The CDR3 has 18 amino acids. CDR1 is MNHEY, CDR2 SMNVEV, per germline (reference sequence). CDR3 DNA sequence: TGTGCCAGCAGTTTATTTCCTAGCGGGAGGGGGCAGGCGAATACGCAGTATTTT. Protein product: CASSLFPSGRGQANTQYF.

The chain has TRBV18 and TRBJ2-1, with 8 bases that match TRBD1. Germline V gene data show CDR1 as KGHSH and CDR2 as LQKENI. J lost 3 bases, V lost 2 bases, and 9 bases had no gene match. This CDR3 has 17 amino acids. This CDR3 is CASSPSSRDRSYNEQFF. DNA for the CDR3: TGTGCCAGCTCACCATCGTCCCGGGACAGGAGCTACAATGAGCAGTTCTTC.

The genes are TRBV18 and TRBJ1-2; D remains ambiguous. Germline CDR1 KGHSH, CDR2 LQKENI. The V and J ends lost 3 bases and 3 bases respectively, with 8 bases between them. The CDR3 is made up of 13 amino acids. In DNA form, the CDR3 reads TGTGCCAGCTCACCCCCTACCGACTATGGCTACACCTTC. Its translation is CASSPPTDYGYTF.

The CDR3: CASSNPLSREAGEQYF. As DNA, the CDR3 is TGTGCCAGCAGCAACCCACTCTCTCGGGAGGCGGGTGAGCAGTACTTC. The chain is built from TRBV13 and TRBJ2-7; 7 bases map to TRBD2. V trimming: 5 bases; J trimming: 7 bases; junction bases outside the gene matches: 17. This CDR3 comprises 16 residues. Germline CDR1 PRHDT, CDR2 FYEKMQ (reference sequence).

The V and J genes are TRBV7-9 and TRBJ1-5, with 7 bases identical to TRBD1. Germline V gene data show CDR1 as SEHNR and CDR2 as FQNEAQ (reference sequence). The CDR3 is 16 amino acids. Unmatched junction bases numbered 8, after V lost 1 base and J lost 5 bases. The CDR3 region has the DNA TGTGCCAGCAGCTTAGAGACAGGGAGTTTGGATCAGCCCCAGCATTTT. The encoded protein is CASSLETGSLDQPQHF. Together with reference TRBV7-9 and TRBJ1-5, the CDR3 gives the full variable domain: DTGVSQNPRHKITKRGQNVTFRCDPISEHNRLYWYRQTLGQGPEFLTYFQNEAQLEKSRLLSDRFSAERPKGSFSTLEIQRTEQGDSAMYLCASSLETGSLDQPQHFGDGTRLSIL.

The chain recombines TRBV7-9 with TRBJ1-6; 7 nucleotides line up with TRBD1. This CDR3 is built from 15 residues. Trimming cost V 0 bases and J 8 bases; bases outside gene matches: 4. The germline V gene has CDR1 SEHNR and CDR2 FQNEAQ (reference sequence). The CDR3 reads CASSLARGTDSPLHF. The CDR3 DNA is TGTGCCAGCAGCTTAGCTCGGGGGACAGATTCACCCCTCCACTTT.

This rearrangement joins TRBV3-1 (or the pseudogene TRBV3-2) to TRBJ1-1, with a tentative D call TRBD1 (5 bases). V gave up 1 base and J gave up 1 base, with 7 bases separating them. The CDR3 runs to 14 residues. Germline V CDR1 and CDR2: LGHDT, YNNKEL (reference sequence). In nucleotides, the CDR3 is TGTGCCAGCAGCCAAGCAGGGCCGAACACTGAAGCTTTCTTT. Its protein product is CASSQAGPNTEAFF.

Of note for this clone: This sample includes further DNA sequences coding for the same CDR3. CDR3: CASSIRGPDQPQHF. CDR3 nucleotide sequence: TGTGCCAGTAGTATCAGAGGGCCTGATCAGCCCCAGCATTTT. The rearrangement links TRBV19 to TRBJ1-5, with no clear D. V was trimmed by 3 bases and J by 5 bases, leaving 11 bases between them. The CDR3 spans 14 residues. CDR1 and CDR2 (germline): LNHDA, SQIVND (reference sequence).

This chain connects TRBV7-8 to TRBJ1-5; 7 positions match TRBD1. The CDR3 loop spans 16 amino acids. V dropped 4 bases and J dropped 0; count of bases not matched to a gene: 6. Germline V gene sequence: CDR1 SGHVS, CDR2 FQNEAQ. CDR3 DNA: TGTGCCAGCAGCTCAGAGGGACAGACTAGCAATCAGCCCCAGCATTTT. Translated: CASSSEGQTSNQPQHF.

V usage is TRBV5-8 and J usage is TRBJ2-7, with 7 bases matching TRBD1. Germline-derived CDR1 and CDR2 are SGHTS and YDEGEE. The CDR3 is 17 amino acids. V trimming: 3 bases; J trimming: 0 bases; junction bases outside the gene matches: 12. CDR3 sequence: CASSSLSHRGTSYEQYF. The CDR3 DNA follows: TGTGCCAGCAGCTCACTTTCCCACAGGGGCACCTCCTACGAGCAGTACTTC.

The chain links TRBV12-5 to TRBJ1-5, with TRBD1 matching over 9 bases. This CDR3 is 13 amino acids long. Germline CDR1 LGHNT, CDR2 FRNRAP. V shed 9 bases and J 4 bases; nucleotides not matched to a gene: 4. CDR3 residues: CARATGGNQPQHF. CDR3 sequence (DNA): TGTGCTAGAGCGACAGGGGGGAATCAGCCCCAGCATTTT. Filled out from reference TRBV12-5 and TRBJ1-5, the complete variable domain reads DARVTQTPRHKVTEMGQEVTMRCQPILGHNTVFWYRQTMMQGLELLAYFRNRAPLDDSGMPKDRFSAEMPDATLATLKIQPSEPRDSAVYFCARATGGNQPQHFGDGTRLSIL.

The chain links TRBV11-2 to TRBJ1-3; a possible D gene is TRBD1 (5 bases). The CDR3 runs to 16 residues. The germline V gene encodes CDR1 SGHAT and CDR2 FQNNGV. V lost 0 bases and J lost 7, with 16 bases in between. The CDR3 region has the DNA TGTGCCAGCAGCTTAGAAGTTCAGGGATGGACCAACACCATATATTTT. This translates into CASSLEVQGWTNTIYF. The full variable domain, its missing parts supplied by reference TRBV11-2 and TRBJ1-3, is EAGVAQSPRYKIIEKRQSVAFWCNPISGHATLYWYQQILGQGPKLLIQFQNNGVVDDSQLPKDRFSAERLKGVDSTLKIQPAKLEDSAVYLCASSLEVQGWTNTIYFGEGSWLTVV.

The chain couples TRBV19 to TRBJ2-7; D is possibly TRBD2 (6 bases). The V end was cut by 5 bases, the J end by 3 bases, with 11 bases between. The length of the CDR3 is 13 residues. Germline-derived CDR1 and CDR2 are LNHDA and SQIVND (reference sequence). CDR3 region: CASSGGVGYEQYF. The CDR3 DNA follows: TGTGCCAGTAGTGGAGGGGTCGGCTACGAGCAGTACTTC.

The V and J genes are TRBV6-2 or TRBV6-3 and TRBJ2-3; 9 positions match TRBD2. CDR1 is MNHEY, CDR2 SVGEGT, per germline. The CDR3 covers 17 residues. With 2 bases clipped from V and 0 bases from J, the junction kept 6 bases outside the gene matches. The CDR3 is CASSYPTSGLSTDTQYF. The CDR3, as DNA: TGTGCCAGCAGTTACCCCACTAGCGGGCTTAGCACAGATACGCAGTATTTT.